These T cell receptor beta chains were read from a single sample in a study of human T cells and chemical hapten exposure. MiXCR, run by TCRdb on the RACE reads, gives a single entry per CDR3 protein. The sample consists of approximately 68,000 distinct CDR3 sequences, around 7.9% of them appearing once. The specimen was whole blood, collected in connection with sensitization to the hapten diphenylcyclopropenone (DPC). Source of these receptors: a woman aged 45-60 years with alopecia areata. Some clones in this sample may be carry-over from other donors' samples. Both conserved end residues are part of each CDR3. The D gene is left open where the match is weak. A clone size is listed for some rows: how often the clone was seen (once, few, many), or a class if it is expanded.

clone_size,j_call,d_call,v_call,cdr3_nt,cdr3_aa
many,TRBJ2-6,NA,TRBV5-1,TGCGCCAGCAGCTTGGTGGATGGGGCCAACGTCCTGACTTTC,CASSLVDGANVLTF
many,TRBJ2-3,TRBD2,TRBV12-3/TRBV12-4,TGTGCCAGCAGTCCACCTAGCGGGGGGCTTGGAGATACGCAGTATTTT,CASSPPSGGLGDTQYF
many,TRBJ1-1,NA,TRBV12-3/TRBV12-4,TGTGCCAGCAGTTTAAAAGAGAGGTACACTGAAGCTTTCTTT,CASSLKERYTEAFF
NA,TRBJ1-4,NA,TRBV5-1,TGCGCCAGCAGCCCCGGGTATGGGGACAAGATTGAAAAACTGTTTTTT,CASSPGYGDKIEKLFF
many,TRBJ2-3,NA,TRBV6-1,TGTGCCAGCAACCGACAGTTTTCGTATAGCACAGATACGCAGTATTTT,CASNRQFSYSTDTQYF
NA,TRBJ2-3,TRBD2,TRBV6-5,TGTGCCAGCAGTTCACGACTAGCGGGGTTGGATACGCAGTATTTT,CASSSRLAGLDTQYF
NA,TRBJ1-1,TRBD1,TRBV27,TGTGCCAGCAGTTCCCAGACAGGGATTAACACTGAAGCTTTCTTT,CASSSQTGINTEAFF
few,TRBJ1-5,NA,TRBV20-1,NA,CSARGSVGGGSTQPQNF
many,TRBJ1-5,NA,TRBV24-1,TGTGCCACCGCGGGGGGTAGCAATCAGCCCCAGCATTTT,CATAGGSNQPQHF
NA,TRBJ2-1,NA,TRBV7-6,TGTGCCAGCAGCCAAAACTGGCAGGGAGGCAATGAGCAGTTCTTC,CASSQNWQGGNEQFF
few,TRBJ2-1,TRBD2,TRBV6-2/TRBV6-3,TGTGCCAGCAGTTACGCACTAGCGGGAGGGCGTAATGAGCAGTTCTTC,CASSYALAGGRNEQFF
NA,TRBJ1-1,NA,TRBV14,TGTGCCAGCAGCCAAGAATTGGGAGGGACTGAAGCTTTCTTT,CASSQELGGTEAFF
NA,TRBJ1-3,NA,TRBV7-8,TGTGCCAGCAGCCCAGGGACTCTTTCGGGCGGAAACACCATATATTTT,CASSPGTLSGGNTIYF
NA,TRBJ2-1,TRBD2,TRBV18,TGTGCCAGCTCACCTAGCGGGGATCTTTACAATGAGCAGTTCTTC,CASSPSGDLYNEQFF
many,TRBJ1-1,NA,TRBV7-2,TGTGCCAGCAGCTTAGCCGGGGTTGAAGCTTTCTTT,CASSLAGVEAFF
many,TRBJ1-2,NA,TRBV20-1,TGCAGTGCTAGAGAGGGGGACTGGGATGGCTACACCTTC,CSAREGDWDGYTF
few,TRBJ1-5,TRBD1,TRBV29-1,TGCAGCGTCCCCGGGGACAGTAATCAGCCCCAGCATTTT,CSVPGDSNQPQHF
few,TRBJ2-7,NA,TRBV6-5,TGTGCCAGCAGTTACGTGGGATGGGACGAGCAGTACTTC,CASSYVGWDEQYF
NA,TRBJ1-2,NA,TRBV29-1,TGCAGCGTTGAAACATCTAAGTCCTATGGCTACACCTTC,CSVETSKSYGYTF
NA,TRBJ1-5,TRBD1,TRBV30,TGTGCCTGGAGTCGGACAGGGAATCAGCCCCAGCATTTT,CAWSRTGNQPQHF
few,TRBJ2-3,NA,TRBV10-3,TGTGCCATCAGAGAGACAGCTAGCACAGATACGCAGTATTTT,CAIRETASTDTQYF